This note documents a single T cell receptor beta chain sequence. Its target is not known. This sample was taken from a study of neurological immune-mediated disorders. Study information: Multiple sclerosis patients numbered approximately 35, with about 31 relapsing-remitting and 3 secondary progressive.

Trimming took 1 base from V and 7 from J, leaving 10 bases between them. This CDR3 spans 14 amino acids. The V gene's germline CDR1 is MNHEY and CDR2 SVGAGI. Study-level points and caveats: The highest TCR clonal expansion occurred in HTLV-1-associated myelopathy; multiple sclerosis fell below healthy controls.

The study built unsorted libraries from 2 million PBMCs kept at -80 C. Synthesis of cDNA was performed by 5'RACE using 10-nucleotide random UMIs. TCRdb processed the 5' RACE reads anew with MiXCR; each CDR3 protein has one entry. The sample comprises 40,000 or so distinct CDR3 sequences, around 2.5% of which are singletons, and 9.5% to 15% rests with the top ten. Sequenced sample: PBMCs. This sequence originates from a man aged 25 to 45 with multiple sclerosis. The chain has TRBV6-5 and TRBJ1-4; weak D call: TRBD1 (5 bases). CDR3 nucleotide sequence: TGTGCCAGCAGTTACTGGTCAGGGAGTGAAAAACTGTTTTTT. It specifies CASSYWSGSEKLFF.